This T cell receptor (beta chain) was observed in a study of spatial heterogeneity in lung cancer. Broader study findings: Expanded intratumoral alpha and beta TCR counts tracked tumor mutation counts.

This clonotype appeared many times. The antigen remains unidentified. Indicated time point: sample taken at primary tumor resection. There were roughly 78 donors, all of them untreated patients with early-stage non-small cell lung cancer. In each case, whole RNA from tumor, nontumor lung or frozen PBMC was sequenced unsorted. V was pared by 5 bases and J by 7 bases, with 14 bases between. The V gene's germline CDR1 is MNHNS and CDR2 SASEGT. The CDR3 is made up of 13 amino acids. TCRdb passed the 5' RACE reads through MiXCR, listing each CDR3 protein once. The sample lists approximately 7,000 distinct CDR3 sequences, around 12% occurring once.

The chain carries TRBV6-1 and TRBJ2-5; weak D call: TRBD1 (5 bases). This TCR came from a male donor with early-stage non-small cell lung cancer. Specimen: lung tumor tissue, collected at surgery. The CDR3 is CASSSDRQGTQYF. The DNA of the CDR3 is TGTGCCAGCAGTTCAGACCGGCAGGGGACCCAGTACTTC.